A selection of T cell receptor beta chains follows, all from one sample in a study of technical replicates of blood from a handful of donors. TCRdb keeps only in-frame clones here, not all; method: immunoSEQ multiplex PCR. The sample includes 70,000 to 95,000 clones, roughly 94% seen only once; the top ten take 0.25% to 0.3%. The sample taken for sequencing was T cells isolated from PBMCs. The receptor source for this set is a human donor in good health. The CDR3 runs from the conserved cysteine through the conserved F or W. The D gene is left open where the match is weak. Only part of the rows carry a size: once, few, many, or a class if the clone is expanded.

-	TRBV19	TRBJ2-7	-	TGTGCCAGTAGTCCTCAGGCTAACGGCTACGAGCAGTACTTC	CASSPQANGYEQYF
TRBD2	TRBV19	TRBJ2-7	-	TGTGCCAGTAGTATTTTTGGTAGCGGGAGAAGGGACGAGCAGTACTTC	CASSIFGSGRRDEQYF
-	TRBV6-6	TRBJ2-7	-	TGTGCCAGCATAGGGGGGGGCTGGGCTTACGAGCAGTACTTC	CASIGGGWAYEQYF
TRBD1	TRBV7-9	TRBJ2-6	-	TGTGCCAGCAGCGGGACAGGTCTAGAGGCCAACGTCCTGACTTTC	CASSGTGLEANVLTF
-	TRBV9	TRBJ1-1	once	TGTGCCAGCAGCGTATCTTCGGGGTTTCGGACTGAAGCTTTCTTT	CASSVSSGFRTEAFF
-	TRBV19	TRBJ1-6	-	TGTGCCAGTAGTATCGGGGGTAATTCACCCCTCCACTTT	CASSIGGNSPLHF
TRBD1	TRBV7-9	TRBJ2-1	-	TGTGCCAGCAGCCAAGGGGACAGGATGAATGAGCAGTTCTTC	CASSQGDRMNEQFF
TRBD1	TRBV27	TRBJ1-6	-	TGTGCCAGCAGTAAATACCGGGACAGGGGAAACTATAATTCACCCCTCCACTTT	CASSKYRDRGNYNSPLHF
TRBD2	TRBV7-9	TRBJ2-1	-	TGTGCCAGCAGCTTACCCTACGAGCGGGAGGGTTACAATGAGCAGTTCTTC	CASSLPYEREGYNEQFF
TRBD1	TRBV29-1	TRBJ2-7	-	TGCAGCGTGATACACACCCCGGGACAGGTTACCTACGAGCAGTACTTC	CSVIHTPGQVTYEQYF
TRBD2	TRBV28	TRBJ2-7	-	TGTGCCAGCAGTCATGGTGGACTAGCGGGAGCCGAGCAGTACTTC	CASSHGGLAGAEQYF
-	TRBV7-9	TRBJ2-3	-	TGTGCCAGCACCCCTGTAACTAGCACAGATACGCAGTATTTT	CASTPVTSTDTQYF
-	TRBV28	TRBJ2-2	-	TGTGCCAGCAGTTTACCCTCGCGGAGCTACACCGGGGAGCTGTTTTTT	CASSLPSRSYTGELFF
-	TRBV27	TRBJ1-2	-	TGTGCCAGCAGTTGGGACACTAACTATGGCTACACCTTC	CASSWDTNYGYTF
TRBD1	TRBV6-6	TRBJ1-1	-	TGTGCCATTACGGACAGGGGCGGCACTGAAGCTTTCTTT	CAITDRGGTEAFF
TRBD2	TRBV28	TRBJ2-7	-	TGTGCCAGCAGTTTTGGCAGGCTAGCGGGTCCGGAGCAGTACTTC	CASSFGRLAGPEQYF
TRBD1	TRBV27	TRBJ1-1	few	TGTGCCAGCAGTTCGTTCAGGGGGCTGGACACTGAAGCTTTCTTT	CASSSFRGLDTEAFF
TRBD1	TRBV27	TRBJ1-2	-	TGTGCCAGCACCCCACGGCGCTGGGGGACAGACCTTTATGGCTACACCTTC	CASTPRRWGTDLYGYTF
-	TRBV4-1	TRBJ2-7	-	TGCGCCAGCAGCCATCCCCCGGTAGGGGGATACGAGCAGTACTTC	CASSHPPVGGYEQYF
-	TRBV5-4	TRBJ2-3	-	TGTGCCAGCAGCTTGGCGAGCACAGATACGCAGTATTTT	CASSLASTDTQYF
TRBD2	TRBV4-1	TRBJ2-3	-	TGCGCCAGCAGCCAAGGAACCGGGACTAGCGGGAATCAAGGTACGCAGTATTTT	CASSQGTGTSGNQGTQYF
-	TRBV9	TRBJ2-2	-	TGTGCCAGCAGCTCCACGGGGGTAAACACCGGGGAGCTGTTTTTT	CASSSTGVNTGELFF